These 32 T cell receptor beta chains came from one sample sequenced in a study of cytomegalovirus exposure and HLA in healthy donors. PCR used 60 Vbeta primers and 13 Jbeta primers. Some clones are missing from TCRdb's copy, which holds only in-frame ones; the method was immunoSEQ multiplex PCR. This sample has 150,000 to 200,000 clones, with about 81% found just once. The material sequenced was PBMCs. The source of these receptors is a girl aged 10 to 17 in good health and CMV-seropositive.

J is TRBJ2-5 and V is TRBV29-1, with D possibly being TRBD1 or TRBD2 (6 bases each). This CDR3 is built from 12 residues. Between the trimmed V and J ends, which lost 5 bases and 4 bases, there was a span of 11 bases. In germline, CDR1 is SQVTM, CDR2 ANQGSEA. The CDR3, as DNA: TGCAGCGTTAAAGGGGGAGGAGAGACCCAGTACTTC. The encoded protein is CSVKGGGETQYF.

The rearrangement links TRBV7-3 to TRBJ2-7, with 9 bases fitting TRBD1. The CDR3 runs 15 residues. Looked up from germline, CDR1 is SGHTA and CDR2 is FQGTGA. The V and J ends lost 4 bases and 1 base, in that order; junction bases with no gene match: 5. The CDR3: CASSSFGTGSYEQYF. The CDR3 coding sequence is TGTGCCAGCAGCTCCTTTGGGACAGGGTCCTACGAGCAGTACTTC.

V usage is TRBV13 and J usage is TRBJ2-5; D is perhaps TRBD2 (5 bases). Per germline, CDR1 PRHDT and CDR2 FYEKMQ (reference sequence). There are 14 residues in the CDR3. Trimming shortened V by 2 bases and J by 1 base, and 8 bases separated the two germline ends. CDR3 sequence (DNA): TGTGCCAGCAGCTTACGGGGATTCCAAGAGACCCAGTACTTC. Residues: CASSLRGFQETQYF.

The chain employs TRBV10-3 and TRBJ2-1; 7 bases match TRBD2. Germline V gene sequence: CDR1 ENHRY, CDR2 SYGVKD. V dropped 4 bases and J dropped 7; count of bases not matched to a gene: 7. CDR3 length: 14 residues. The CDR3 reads CAISGTSPGNEQFF. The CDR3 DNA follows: TGTGCCATCAGTGGGACTAGTCCTGGAAATGAGCAGTTCTTC.

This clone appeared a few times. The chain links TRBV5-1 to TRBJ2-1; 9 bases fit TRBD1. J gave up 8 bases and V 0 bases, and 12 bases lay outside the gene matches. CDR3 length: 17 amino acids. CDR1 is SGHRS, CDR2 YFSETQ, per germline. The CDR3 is CASSLELRGTGFDEQFF. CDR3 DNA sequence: TGCGCCAGCAGCTTGGAATTGCGCGGGACAGGGTTCGATGAGCAGTTCTTC.

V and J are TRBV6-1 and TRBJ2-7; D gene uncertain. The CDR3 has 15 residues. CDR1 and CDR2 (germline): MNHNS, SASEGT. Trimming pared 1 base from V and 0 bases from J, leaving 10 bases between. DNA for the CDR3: TGTGCCAGCAGTGAAGGCATCGATAGCTCCTACGAGCAGTACTTC. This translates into CASSEGIDSSYEQYF.

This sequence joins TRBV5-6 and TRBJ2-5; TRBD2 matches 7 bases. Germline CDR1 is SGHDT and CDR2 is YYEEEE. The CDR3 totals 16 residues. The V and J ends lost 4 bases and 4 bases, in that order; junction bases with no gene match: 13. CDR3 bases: TGTGCCAGCAGCCTGAAGACGCGGGAGCTGTTAGAGACCCAGTACTTC. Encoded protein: CASSLKTRELLETQYF.

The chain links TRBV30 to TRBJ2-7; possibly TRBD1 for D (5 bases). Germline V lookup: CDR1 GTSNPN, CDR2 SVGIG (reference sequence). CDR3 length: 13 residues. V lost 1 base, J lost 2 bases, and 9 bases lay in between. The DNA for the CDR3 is TGTGCCTGGAGTGCTGGGGCCGCCTACGAGCAGTACTTC. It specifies CAWSAGAAYEQYF.

The CDR3 loop reads CASSQGLNQETQYF. The DNA of the CDR3 is TGCGCCAGCAGCCAAGGACTGAACCAAGAGACCCAGTACTTC. The V and J genes are TRBV4-3 and TRBJ2-5; D gene unclear. The CDR3 runs 14 residues. Looked up from germline, CDR1 is LGHNA and CDR2 is YSLEER. Trimming took 1 base from V and 0 from J, leaving 6 bases between them.

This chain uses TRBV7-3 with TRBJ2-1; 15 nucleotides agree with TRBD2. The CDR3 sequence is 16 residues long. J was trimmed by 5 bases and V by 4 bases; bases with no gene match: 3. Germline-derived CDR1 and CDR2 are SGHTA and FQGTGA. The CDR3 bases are TGTGCCAGCAGCTCCGGACTAGCGGGGGGGCACAATGAGCAGTTCTTC. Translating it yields CASSSGLAGGHNEQFF.

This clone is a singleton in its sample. CDR3 in DNA: TGCAGCGTTGGGGAGGATGGCTACACCTTC. Translation: CSVGEDGYTF. The chain uses TRBV29-1 and TRBJ1-2; D unresolved. CDR3 length: 10 residues. Trimming shortened V by 4 bases and J by 6 bases, and 6 bases separated the two germline ends. CDR1 is SQVTM, CDR2 ANQGSEA, per germline.

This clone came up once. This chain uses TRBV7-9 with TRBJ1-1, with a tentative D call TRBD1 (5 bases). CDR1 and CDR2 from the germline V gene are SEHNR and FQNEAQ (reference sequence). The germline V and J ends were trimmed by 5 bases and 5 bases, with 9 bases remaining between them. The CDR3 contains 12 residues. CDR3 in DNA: TGTGCCAGCAGCCGCAGGGAAACTGAAGCTTTCTTT. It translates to CASSRRETEAFF.

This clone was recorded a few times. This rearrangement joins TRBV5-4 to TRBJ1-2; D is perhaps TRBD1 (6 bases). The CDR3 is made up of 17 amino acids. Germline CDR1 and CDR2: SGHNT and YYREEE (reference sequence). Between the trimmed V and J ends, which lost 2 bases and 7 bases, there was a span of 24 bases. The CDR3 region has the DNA TGTGCCAGCAGCTTAGGGGGTTCGGTATCAGGGATCTCTGGCTACACCTTC. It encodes CASSLGGSVSGISGYTF.

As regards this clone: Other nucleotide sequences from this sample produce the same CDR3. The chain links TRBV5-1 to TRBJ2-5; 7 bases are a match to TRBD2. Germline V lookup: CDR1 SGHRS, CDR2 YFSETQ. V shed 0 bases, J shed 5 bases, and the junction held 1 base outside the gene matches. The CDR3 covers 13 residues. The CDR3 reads CASSLGGGETQYF. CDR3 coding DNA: TGCGCCAGCAGCTTGGGGGGAGGGGAGACCCAGTACTTC.

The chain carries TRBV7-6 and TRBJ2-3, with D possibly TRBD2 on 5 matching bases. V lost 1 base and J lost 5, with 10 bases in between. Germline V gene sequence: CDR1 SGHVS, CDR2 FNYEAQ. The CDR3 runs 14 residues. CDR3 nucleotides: TGTGCCAGCAGCTTAGTTGTAGCGCGAGATACGCAGTATTTT. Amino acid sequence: CASSLVVARDTQYF.

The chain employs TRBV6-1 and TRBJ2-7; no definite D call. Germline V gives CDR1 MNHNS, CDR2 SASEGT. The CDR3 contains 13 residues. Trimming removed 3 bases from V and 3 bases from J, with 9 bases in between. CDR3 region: CASSDRQNYEQYF. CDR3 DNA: TGTGCCAGCAGTGACAGACAAAACTACGAGCAGTACTTC.

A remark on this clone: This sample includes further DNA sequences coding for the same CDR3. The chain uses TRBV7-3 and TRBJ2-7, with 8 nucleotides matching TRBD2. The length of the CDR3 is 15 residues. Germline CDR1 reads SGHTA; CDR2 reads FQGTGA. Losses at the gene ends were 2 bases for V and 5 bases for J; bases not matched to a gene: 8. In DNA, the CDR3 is TGTGCCAGCAGCTTATGGGGCGGGGGGTACCACGAGCAGTACTTC. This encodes CASSLWGGGYHEQYF.

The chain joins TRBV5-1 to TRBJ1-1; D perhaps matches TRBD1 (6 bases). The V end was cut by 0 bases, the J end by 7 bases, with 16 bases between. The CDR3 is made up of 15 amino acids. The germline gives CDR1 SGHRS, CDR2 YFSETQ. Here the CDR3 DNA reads TGCGCCAGCAGCTTGGAGGCCAGGGGATTGAGTGAAGCTTTCTTT. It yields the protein CASSLEARGLSEAFF. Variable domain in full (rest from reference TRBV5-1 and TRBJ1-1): KAGVTQTPRYLIKTRGQQVTLSCSPISGHRSVSWYQQTPGQGLQFLFEYFSETQRNKGNFPGRFSGRQFSNSRSEMNVSTLELGDSALYLCASSLEARGLSEAFFGQGTRLTVV.

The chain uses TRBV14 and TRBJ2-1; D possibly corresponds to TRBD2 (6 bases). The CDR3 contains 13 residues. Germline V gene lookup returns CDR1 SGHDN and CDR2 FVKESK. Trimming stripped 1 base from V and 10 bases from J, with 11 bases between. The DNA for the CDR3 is TGTGCCAGCAGCCAAGGGGCTAGCGTAGAGCAGTTCTTC. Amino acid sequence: CASSQGASVEQFF. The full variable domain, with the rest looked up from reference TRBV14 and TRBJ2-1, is EAGVTQFPSHSVIEKGQTVTLRCDPISGHDNLYWYRRVMGKEIKFLLHFVKESKQDESGMPNNRFLAERTGGTYSTLKVQPAELEDSGVYFCASSQGASVEQFFGPGTRLTVL.

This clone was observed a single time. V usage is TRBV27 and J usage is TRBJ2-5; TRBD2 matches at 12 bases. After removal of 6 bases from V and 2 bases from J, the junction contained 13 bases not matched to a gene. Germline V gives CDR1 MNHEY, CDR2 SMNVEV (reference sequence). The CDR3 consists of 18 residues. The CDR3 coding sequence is TGTGCCAGCAGCCCTTCCCTAACTAGCGGGAGGCCACAAGAGACCCAGTACTTC. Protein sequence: CASSPSLTSGRPQETQYF.

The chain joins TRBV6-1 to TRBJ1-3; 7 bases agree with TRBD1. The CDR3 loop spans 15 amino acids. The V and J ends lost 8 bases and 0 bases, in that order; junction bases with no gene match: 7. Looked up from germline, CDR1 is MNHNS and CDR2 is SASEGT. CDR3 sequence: CASGPSGGSGNTIYF. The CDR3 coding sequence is TGTGCCAGCGGCCCCTCAGGGGGCTCTGGAAACACCATATATTTT.

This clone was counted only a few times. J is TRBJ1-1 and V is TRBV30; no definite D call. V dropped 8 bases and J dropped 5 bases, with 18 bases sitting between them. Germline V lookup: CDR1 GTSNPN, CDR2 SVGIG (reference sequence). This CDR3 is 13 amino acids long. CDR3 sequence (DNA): TGTGCCACTCCCAGAACCGGGGTGACTGAAGCTTTCTTT. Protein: CATPRTGVTEAFF. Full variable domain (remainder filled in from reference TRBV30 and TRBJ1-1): SQTIHQWPATLVQPVGSPLSLECTVEGTSNPNLYWYRQAAGRGLQLLFYSVGIGQISSEVPQNLSASRPQDRQFILSSKKLLLSDSGFYLCATPRTGVTEAFFGQGTRLTVV.

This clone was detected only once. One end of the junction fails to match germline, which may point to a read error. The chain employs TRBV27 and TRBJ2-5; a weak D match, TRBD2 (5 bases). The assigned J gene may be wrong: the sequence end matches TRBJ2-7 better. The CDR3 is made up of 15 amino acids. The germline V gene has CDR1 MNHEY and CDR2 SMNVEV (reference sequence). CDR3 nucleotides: TGTGCCAGCAGTTTATTAGAGGGTTTCTCCCACGAGCAGTACTTC. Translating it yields CASSLLEGFSHEQYF.

The CDR3 reads CASSAGIYGYTF. The CDR3 DNA reads as TGTGCCAGCAGTGCAGGGATCTATGGCTACACCTTC. This rearrangement joins TRBV2 to TRBJ1-2, with a weak D call TRBD1 (5 bases). CDR1 and CDR2 from the germline V gene are SNHLY and FYNNEI. This CDR3 contains 12 residues. Trimming removed 4 bases from V and 4 bases from J, with 7 bases in between.

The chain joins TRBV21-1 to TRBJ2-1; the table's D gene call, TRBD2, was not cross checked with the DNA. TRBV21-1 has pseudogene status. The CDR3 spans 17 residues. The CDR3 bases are TGTGCCAGCAGCAAGGAACCTAGCGGGGTCTCCTACAATGAGCAGTTCTTC. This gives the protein CASSKEPSGVSYNEQFF.

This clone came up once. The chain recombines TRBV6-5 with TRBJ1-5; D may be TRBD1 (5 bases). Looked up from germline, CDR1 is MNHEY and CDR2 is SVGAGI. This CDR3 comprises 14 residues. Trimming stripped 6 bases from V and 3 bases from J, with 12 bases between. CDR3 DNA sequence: TGTGCCAGCAGGTCGGGGGGGACCAATCAGCCCCAGCATTTT. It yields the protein CASRSGGTNQPQHF.

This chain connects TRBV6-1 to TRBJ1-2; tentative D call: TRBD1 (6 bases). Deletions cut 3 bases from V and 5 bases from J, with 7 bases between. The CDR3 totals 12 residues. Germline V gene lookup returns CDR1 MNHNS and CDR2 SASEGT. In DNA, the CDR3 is TGTGCCAGCAGTGACCAGGGGTATGGCTACACCTTC. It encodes CASSDQGYGYTF.

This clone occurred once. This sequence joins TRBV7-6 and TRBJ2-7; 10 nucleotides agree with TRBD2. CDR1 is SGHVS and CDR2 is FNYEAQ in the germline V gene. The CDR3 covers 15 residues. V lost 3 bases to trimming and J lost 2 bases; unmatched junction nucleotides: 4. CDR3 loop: CASSLPGLAPYEQYF. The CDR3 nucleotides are TGTGCCAGCAGCTTGCCGGGACTAGCGCCCTACGAGCAGTACTTC.

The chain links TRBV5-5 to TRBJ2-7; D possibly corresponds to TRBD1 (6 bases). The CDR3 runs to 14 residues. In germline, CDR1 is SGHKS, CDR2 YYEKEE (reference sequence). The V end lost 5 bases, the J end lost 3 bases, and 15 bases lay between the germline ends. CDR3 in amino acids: CASRRQEAIYEQYF. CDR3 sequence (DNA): TGTGCCAGCAGGAGACAGGAAGCGATCTACGAGCAGTACTTC.

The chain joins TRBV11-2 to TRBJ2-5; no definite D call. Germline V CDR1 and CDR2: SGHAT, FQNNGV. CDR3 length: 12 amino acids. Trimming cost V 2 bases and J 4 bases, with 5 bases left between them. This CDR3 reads CASSLRLETQYF. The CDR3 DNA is TGTGCCAGCAGCTTAAGACTAGAGACCCAGTACTTC.

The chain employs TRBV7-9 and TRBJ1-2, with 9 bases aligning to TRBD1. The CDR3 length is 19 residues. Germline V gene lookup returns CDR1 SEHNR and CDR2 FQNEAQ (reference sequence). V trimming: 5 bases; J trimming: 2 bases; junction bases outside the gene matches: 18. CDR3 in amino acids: CASSHTDRGTPHSNYGYTF. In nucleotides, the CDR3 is TGTGCCAGCAGCCACACGGACAGGGGCACCCCACACTCCAACTATGGCTACACCTTC. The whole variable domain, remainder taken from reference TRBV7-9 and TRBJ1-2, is DTGVSQNPRHKITKRGQNVTFRCDPISEHNRLYWYRQTLGQGPEFLTYFQNEAQLEKSRLLSDRFSAERPKGSFSTLEIQRTEQGDSAMYLCASSHTDRGTPHSNYGYTFGSGTRLTVV.

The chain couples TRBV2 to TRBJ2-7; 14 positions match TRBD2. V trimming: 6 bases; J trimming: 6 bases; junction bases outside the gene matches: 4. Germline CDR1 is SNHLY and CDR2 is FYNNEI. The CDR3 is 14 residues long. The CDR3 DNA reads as TGTGCCAGCAGGGGACTAGCGGGAGTTGGCGAGCAGTACTTC. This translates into CASRGLAGVGEQYF.